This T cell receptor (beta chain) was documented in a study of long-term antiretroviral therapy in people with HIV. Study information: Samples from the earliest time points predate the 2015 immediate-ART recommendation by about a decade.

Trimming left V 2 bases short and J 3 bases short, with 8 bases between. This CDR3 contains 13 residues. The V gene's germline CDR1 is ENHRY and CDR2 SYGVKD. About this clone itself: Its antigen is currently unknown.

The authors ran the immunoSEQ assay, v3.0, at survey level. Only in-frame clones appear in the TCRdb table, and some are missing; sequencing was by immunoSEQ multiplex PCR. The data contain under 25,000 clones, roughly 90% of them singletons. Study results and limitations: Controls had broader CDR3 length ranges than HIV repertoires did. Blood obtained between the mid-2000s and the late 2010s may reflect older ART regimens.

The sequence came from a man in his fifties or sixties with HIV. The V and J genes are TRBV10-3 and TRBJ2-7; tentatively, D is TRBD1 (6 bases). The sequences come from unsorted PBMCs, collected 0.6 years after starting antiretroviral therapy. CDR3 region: CAISEGTHYEQYF. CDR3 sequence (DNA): TGTGCCATCAGTGAGGGGACACACTACGAGCAGTACTTC.